These 3 T cell receptor beta chains came from one sample sequenced in a study of T cell repertoires in cytomegalovirus infection. TCRdb analysed the reads with MiXCR anew, one entry per CDR3 protein. The table has 200,000 to 250,000 distinct CDR3 sequences, over 20% seen once. The sample consisted of CD8+ T cells from PBMCs. The receptors originated from a human donor in good health (CMV status not recorded). Some clones in this sample may be carry-over from other donors' samples.

This clonotype was recorded many times. The V and J genes are TRBV7-9 and TRBJ2-3, with 10 bases identical to TRBD1. In germline, CDR1 is SEHNR, CDR2 FQNEAQ (reference sequence). With 5 bases clipped from V and 0 bases from J, the junction kept 5 bases outside the gene matches. The CDR3 has 16 amino acids. CDR3 residues: CASSPGTGDSTDTQYF. The CDR3 DNA reads TGTGCCAGCAGCCCTGGGACAGGGGATAGCACAGATACGCAGTATTTT.

This clonotype was counted only a few times. The J gene is TRBJ2-1, the V gene TRBV29-1; tentatively, D is TRBD1 (6 bases). Germline V gene lookup returns CDR1 SQVTM and CDR2 ANQGSEA. The V and J ends lost 1 base and 0 bases respectively, with 13 bases between them. The CDR3 runs 16 residues. DNA of the CDR3: TGCAGCGTTGAAGGGGTACAGGGTCGCTCCTACAATGAGCAGTTCTTC. Amino acid sequence: CSVEGVQGRSYNEQFF.

This clonotype was seen only a few times. V is TRBV10-2 and J is TRBJ1-2, with a tentative D call TRBD1 (6 bases). CDR1 and CDR2 from the germline V gene are WSHSY and SAAADI. This CDR3 region has 11 residues. Trimming removed 9 bases from V and 4 bases from J, with 9 bases in between. CDR3 residues: CARRDIYGYTF. DNA for the CDR3: TGCGCCAGGAGGGACATCTATGGCTACACCTTC.